The clone carrying this T cell receptor (beta chain) has ten or more counts. What it binds is unknown. This sample is drawn from a study of T cells in Graves' hyperthyroidism and ophthalmopathy. General study points: Blood also held most thyroid clonotypes expanded beyond 0.001.

From germline, CDR1 is SGHRS and CDR2 YFSETQ. V lost 5 bases to trimming and J lost 3 bases, with 17 bases between them. This CDR3 region has 15 residues. Template material for amplifying TCR beta CDR3 regions consisted of RNA transcripts. An initial round of RT-PCR targeting the TCR CDR3 relied on the HTBI primer set. TCRdb used MiXCR to reprocess the multiplex PCR reads, holding one entry per CDR3 protein. This table has 400,000 to 550,000 distinct CDR3 sequences, roughly a quarter appearing once. This TCR was recovered from a woman aged 30 to 39 with Graves' ophthalmopathy. Specimen: blood. The chain employs TRBV5-1 and TRBJ1-2; D is possibly TRBD1 (6 bases). The CDR3, as DNA: TGCGCCAGCAGACCTGGACAGCCAAACTACTATGGCTACACCTTC. Its protein is CASRPGQPNYYGYTF.